The 20 T cell receptor beta chains below were found in one sample sequenced in a study of T-cell reconstitution after alpha-beta-depleted transplantation in children. Unique molecular identifiers were incorporated when the TCRbeta library was constructed. TCRdb recomputed calls from the PCR reads with MiXCR, one row per CDR3 protein. Here the sample spans 40,000 to 60,000 distinct CDR3 sequences, around 9.2% being singletons. This specimen consisted of PBMCs, mostly from graft donor cells, obtained 60 days after TCRalphabeta/CD19-depleted stem cell transplant. The origin of the receptors is a male patient between 2 and 10 years old who had a stem cell transplant for chronic granulomatous disease, so the T cells may come from the graft donor.

This clonotype was seen at least ten times. The gene calls are TRBV18 and TRBJ1-3; D ambiguous. Germline CDR1 reads KGHSH; CDR2 reads LQKENI. CDR3 length equals 14 residues. V shed 3 bases and J shed 0 bases, with 6 bases lying between them. The DNA of the CDR3 is TGTGCCAGCTCACCGACGAGCTCTGGAAACACCATATATTTT. Translation: CASSPTSSGNTIYF.

This clonotype was detected many times. The genes are TRBV7-2 and TRBJ2-1; 7 bases map to TRBD2. The CDR3 runs 13 residues. The germline V gene encodes CDR1 SGHTA and CDR2 FQGNSA. V lost 8 bases, J lost 4 bases, and 5 bases stayed unmatched. The CDR3 bases are TGTGCCAGCCGTGGGGGGGGGTACAATGAGCAGTTCTTC. Translation gives CASRGGGYNEQFF.

The table lists this clonotype with a few counts. The chain carries TRBV3-1 and TRBJ2-3, with 8 nucleotides matching TRBD2. The CDR3 is 16 residues long. The germline V gene has CDR1 LGHDT and CDR2 YNNKEL (reference sequence). J gave up 4 bases and V 0 bases, and 6 bases lay outside the gene matches. The CDR3 bases are TGTGCCAGCAGCCAAGATAGGCGGGAGGTCGCAGATACGCAGTATTTT. The encoded protein is CASSQDRREVADTQYF.

The sample holds a few counts of this clonotype. J is TRBJ1-1 and V is TRBV7-6, with 8 bases fitting TRBD1. Germline V lookup: CDR1 SGHVS, CDR2 FNYEAQ. With 5 bases clipped from V and 1 base from J, the junction kept 3 bases outside the gene matches. The CDR3 has 14 amino acids. The DNA for the CDR3 is TGTGCCAGCAGCAGAGGACAGGGGAACACTGAAGCTTTCTTT. It is translated as CASSRGQGNTEAFF.

This clonotype showed up many times. One junction end does not reproduce the germline sequence, and a read error may be involved. The genes are TRBV5-1 and TRBJ2-1, with 14 bases lining up with TRBD2. The germline V gene encodes CDR1 SGHRS and CDR2 YFSETQ. The CDR3 is made up of 16 amino acids. This CDR3 reads CASSLTSGRAEPAPNF. The CDR3 nucleotides are TGCGCCAGCAGCCTGACTAGCGGGAGGGCCGAACCAGCCCCAAACTTC. The entire variable domain, with the rest obtained from reference TRBV5-1 and TRBJ2-1, is as follows: KAGVTQTPRYLIKTRGQQVTLSCSPISGHRSVSWYQQTPGQGLQFLFEYFSETQRNKGNFPGRFSGRQFSNSRSEMNVSTLELGDSALYLCASSLTSGRAEPAPNFGPGTRLTVL.

This clonotype was observed at least ten times. The chain links TRBV6-5 to TRBJ2-1; D may be TRBD1 (5 bases). Germline values: CDR1 MNHEY, CDR2 SVGAGI. The CDR3 extends over 13 amino acids. The V and J ends lost 6 bases and 7 bases respectively, with 13 bases between them. CDR3 residues: CASRKYQGNEQFF. As DNA, the CDR3 is TGTGCCAGCAGAAAATACCAGGGAAATGAGCAGTTCTTC.

This clonotype was counted ten times or more. The chain is built from TRBV20-1 and TRBJ1-1; D uncertain. Germline-derived CDR1 and CDR2 are DFQATT and SNEGSKA (reference sequence). The CDR3 runs to 17 residues. Trimming stripped 5 bases from V and 0 bases from J, with 22 bases between. Written as DNA, the CDR3 is TGCAGTGCTCGAACCGACACACGGCAGCTTATGAACACTGAAGCTTTCTTT. Translation gives CSARTDTRQLMNTEAFF.

This clonotype came up many times. The chain combines TRBV6-1 with TRBJ2-1; D is perhaps TRBD2 (6 bases). Trimming shortened V by 3 bases and J by 5 bases, and 8 bases separated the two germline ends. The germline CDR1 and CDR2 sequences are MNHNS and SASEGT. The CDR3 consists of 13 residues. The CDR3 DNA reads TGTGCCAGCAGTGACCGGGGGAACAATGAGCAGTTCTTC. Translated, it gives CASSDRGNNEQFF.

Ten or more counts support this clonotype. This chain connects TRBV12-3 or TRBV12-4 to TRBJ2-1; D might be TRBD1 or TRBD2, each matching 6 bases. CDR3 size: 13 residues. Trimming removed 4 bases from V and 11 bases from J, with 15 bases in between. The CDR3 loop is CASSSGGRGKQFF. CDR3 nucleotide sequence: TGTGCCAGCAGTTCCGGGGGCAGGGGCAAGCAGTTCTTC.

The rearrangement uses TRBV13 and TRBJ1-5, with TRBD1 identical over 9 bases. Looked up from germline, CDR1 is PRHDT and CDR2 is FYEKMQ (reference sequence). This CDR3 is built from 19 residues. The junction had 21 bases not matched to a gene; V was cut back by 11 bases and J by 1 base. CDR3 amino acids: CAFSLGTGGEIGSNQPQHF. The CDR3, as DNA: TGTGCCTTCAGTTTAGGCACAGGGGGCGAAATAGGGAGCAATCAGCCCCAGCATTTT.

This clonotype was picked up many times. Because the CDR3's place on the DNA is in doubt, the DNA is left out and the CDR3 is given as listed by TCRdb. The gene calls are TRBV11-2 and TRBJ1-2. Inclusive of both ends, the CDR3 amounts to 22 amino acids. CDR1 and CDR2 (germline): SGHAT, FQNNGV. CDR3 region: CASSFDREGYGYTFGSGYSYTF.

The DNA of the CDR3 is TGTGCCAGCAGCTTCCCGGTAGCTAGCGGGAAGAGCTCCTACAATGAGCAGTTCTTC. Translated: CASSFPVASGKSSYNEQFF. The chain employs TRBV5-4 and TRBJ2-1; the match to TRBD2 covers 9 bases. V was pared by 2 bases and J by 0 bases, with 12 bases of the junction left unmatched. The length of the CDR3 is 19 residues. Germline CDR1 and CDR2: SGHNT and YYREEE (reference sequence).

This clonotype was recorded many times. V is TRBV7-9 and J is TRBJ1-2, with D possibly matching TRBD1 (6 bases). With 6 bases removed from V and 4 bases from J, the gap between germline ends came to 18 bases. Germline V gene data show CDR1 as SEHNR and CDR2 as FQNEAQ (reference sequence). The CDR3 is 15 amino acids. CDR3 protein: CASSYSGVLLYGYTF. The CDR3 DNA is TGTGCCAGCAGTTACTCAGGGGTCCTCCTCTATGGCTACACCTTC. Looking up the rest from reference TRBV7-9 and TRBJ1-2 gives the full variable domain: DTGVSQNPRHKITKRGQNVTFRCDPISEHNRLYWYRQTLGQGPEFLTYFQNEAQLEKSRLLSDRFSAERPKGSFSTLEIQRTEQGDSAMYLCASSYSGVLLYGYTFGSGTRLTVV.

This clonotype came up many times. The chain combines TRBV27 with TRBJ1-1; a possible D gene is TRBD1 (6 bases). Germline loops: CDR1 MNHEY, CDR2 SMNVEV (reference sequence). Trimming removed 3 bases at V and 10 bases at J, with 15 bases between. This CDR3 comprises 13 residues. As DNA, the CDR3 is TGTGCCAGCAGTTTTATGGGGGGCATTATAGCTTTCTTT. Translated: CASSFMGGIIAFF.

This clonotype was counted only a few times. The chain joins TRBV23-1 to TRBJ1-5; unclear D gene. TRBV23-1 is an open reading frame, and its role is uncertain. Deletions cut 3 bases from V and 0 bases from J, with 9 bases between. CDR3 size: 15 residues. The CDR3 DNA reads TGCGCCAGCAGTCACTCTAATATTAGCAATCAGCCCCAGCATTTT. Translating it yields CASSHSNISNQPQHF.

This clonotype was recorded at least ten times. The V call is TRBV24-1, the J call TRBJ2-2; 7 positions agree with TRBD2. The CDR3 runs 15 residues. Trimming at V came to 5 bases and at J to 2 bases, leaving 4 bases not matched to a gene. Germline V gives CDR1 KGHDR, CDR2 SFDVKD. The CDR3 here is CATSVGGSNTGELFF. The CDR3 DNA reads TGTGCCACCAGTGTAGGCGGGAGTAACACCGGGGAGCTGTTTTTT.

Remarks on this clonotype: A clone one base away is much larger, so this may be a read error. A read error is likely, as this CDR3 ends without the conserved phenylalanine or tryptophan. This chain joins TRBV3-1 and TRBJ2-2, with TRBD1 matching 10 bases. This CDR3 has 17 residues. With V trimmed by 4 bases and J by 3 bases, 8 bases remained unmatched. Germline CDR1 is LGHDT and CDR2 is YNNKEL (reference sequence). The CDR3 nucleotides are TGTGCCAGCAGCCTCACAAGGGGGACAGGGGACACCGGGGAGCTGTTTTCT. It translates to CASSLTRGTGDTGELFS.

CDR3 sequence reads: CASSLQSSYNSPLHF. Written as DNA, the CDR3 is TGTGCCAGCAGTTTACAGAGCTCCTATAATTCACCCCTCCACTTT. The chain couples TRBV27 to TRBJ1-6; D is ambiguous. This CDR3 region has 15 residues. V was shortened by 2 bases and J by 0 bases, with 5 bases between the two germline ends. Germline loops: CDR1 MNHEY, CDR2 SMNVEV (reference sequence).

This clonotype was recorded a few times. The V call is TRBV20-1, the J call TRBJ1-4; 8 positions match TRBD1. Germline CDR1 is DFQATT and CDR2 is SNEGSKA (reference sequence). The CDR3 is 16 amino acids. V was pared by 6 bases and J by 0 bases, with 9 bases of the junction left unmatched. The CDR3 protein is CSATWTGPATNEKLFF. In DNA form, the CDR3 reads TGCAGTGCAACTTGGACAGGGCCCGCAACTAATGAAAAACTGTTTTTT.

This clonotype has ten or more counts. The genes are TRBV21-1 and TRBJ2-7; the table's TRBD2 call for D was not verified on the DNA. TRBV21-1 has pseudogene status. The CDR3 totals 16 residues. The DNA of the CDR3 is TGTGCCAGCAGCGCCCGACTAGCCAAGAGCTCCTACGAGCAGTACTTC. Translated: CASSARLAKSSYEQYF.